The source of this TCR beta chain is a study of T cells in Graves' hyperthyroidism and ophthalmopathy. Study-level findings and limits: Stable hyperthyroidism and ophthalmopathy were separated using 13 V-J signatures.

Template material for amplifying TCR beta CDR3 regions consisted of RNA transcripts. The primer set for the first-round RT-PCR of the TCR CDR3 was HTBI. A single record per CDR3 protein comes from TCRdb applying MiXCR to the multiplex PCR reads. Of about 580,000 distinct CDR3 sequences in the sample, over 11% were seen once. A note on this clonotype: The antigen is undetermined.

The germline V gene encodes CDR1 MNHEY and CDR2 SVGEGT. V was pared by 11 bases and J by 9 bases, with 20 bases between. The CDR3 spans 13 residues. The clonotype was recovered from a woman younger than 45 with Graves' hyperthyroidism that later progressed to Graves' ophthalmopathy. The chain links TRBV6-2 or TRBV6-3 to TRBJ2-1; TRBD2 is a possible D gene (6 bases). Sequencing was done on a sample of blood. CDR3 DNA: TGTGCCTACCTGGGGACTTCTACAGGTGAGCAGTTCTTC. Translated: CAYLGTSTGEQFF.